This T cell receptor beta chain comes out of a study of CD8+ T cells in alopecia areata. Study information: A regimen of oral tofacitinib, 5 to 10 mg twice daily, was given to treated patients. Treated patients were scored for severity by percent of scalp affected.

On this clone itself: Its antigen is undetermined.

Germline V gives CDR1 SGHTS, CDR2 YDEGEE. Trimming pared 2 bases from V and 3 bases from J, leaving 3 bases between. The CDR3 is 11 amino acids. Treatment described: oral pan-JAK inhibitor, 5-10 mg twice daily. Overall study results and limits: Many expanded lesional clones persisted in scalp and blood during tofacitinib treatment. TCR sharing across patients was less clear than in mice, possibly HLA-related.

cDNA prepared by RNA extraction and subsequent reverse transcription served as the template for sequencing. Sequenced by immunoSEQ multiplex PCR; TCRdb stores in-frame clones only, minus some. The sample carries 40,000 to 50,000 clones, just over 65% recorded once. The sequence was obtained from a human donor with alopecia areata. The chain employs TRBV5-8 and TRBJ2-7, with no clear D. The sample consisted of CD8+ T cells sorted from blood, taken at week 4, from a patient treated with tofacitinib. CDR3 sequence reads: CASSFGYEQYF. In DNA form, the CDR3 reads TGTGCCAGCAGCTTTGGCTACGAGCAGTACTTC.